These T cell receptor beta chains were read from a single sample in a study of CD8 T cells in ankylosing spondylitis. TCRdb analysed the 5' RACE reads with MiXCR anew, one entry per CDR3 protein. The sample lists approximately 340,000 distinct CDR3 sequences, about 14% occurring once. Sequencing input: blood, either unsorted or a sorted T cell fraction (not recorded which). The receptors were sampled from a male donor with ankylosing spondylitis or in good health (not recorded which). Both conserved end residues are part of each CDR3.

V gene: TRBV30
J gene: TRBJ2-2
CDR3 protein: CAWTGRIETGELFF

V gene: TRBV12-3/TRBV12-4
J gene: TRBJ2-1
CDR3 protein: CASILSGRANNEQFF

V gene: TRBV5-4
J gene: TRBJ2-5
CDR3 protein: CASSTGTSGSQETQYF

V gene: TRBV10-3
J gene: TRBJ2-5
CDR3 protein: CAISRTGEETQYF

V gene: TRBV7-2
J gene: TRBJ2-3
CDR3 protein: CASSVQGSSTDTQYF

V gene: TRBV6-1
J gene: TRBJ2-7
CDR3 protein: CASSLGQGLKREQYF

V gene: TRBV20-1
J gene: TRBJ1-6
CDR3 protein: CSARPAGDNSPLHF

V gene: TRBV7-2
J gene: TRBJ2-2
CDR3 protein: CASSLGPLGELFF

V gene: TRBV9
J gene: TRBJ2-1
CDR3 protein: CASSVASSGGGNEQFF

V gene: TRBV9
J gene: TRBJ1-1
CDR3 protein: CASSVDAKGPNTEAFF

V gene: TRBV5-1
J gene: TRBJ2-7
CDR3 protein: CASPYRTGGCEQYF

V gene: TRBV7-2
J gene: TRBJ2-3
CDR3 protein: CASSLGGGQPDTQYF

V gene: TRBV12-3/TRBV12-4
J gene: TRBJ1-2
CDR3 protein: CASSKTTDINYGYTF

V gene: TRBV20-1
J gene: TRBJ1-2
CDR3 protein: CSASTPGRNYGYTF

V gene: TRBV24-1
J gene: TRBJ2-1
CDR3 protein: CATSDTRALGNEQFF

V gene: TRBV12-3/TRBV12-4
J gene: TRBJ2-2
CDR3 protein: CASRGPRTYTGELFF

V gene: TRBV11-3
J gene: TRBJ2-3
CDR3 protein: CASSSRGAGGTDTQYF

V gene: TRBV7-8
J gene: TRBJ2-5
CDR3 protein: CASSLEGRSDQETQYF

V gene: TRBV5-1
J gene: TRBJ2-2
CDR3 protein: CASSIQTGGESGELFF

V gene: TRBV4-2
J gene: TRBJ2-5
CDR3 protein: CASSQAPLSSSGGETQYF

V gene: TRBV5-1
J gene: TRBJ2-3
CDR3 protein: CASSLSRLAGSDTQYF

V gene: TRBV4-1
J gene: TRBJ2-7
CDR3 protein: CASSPGQGIAYEQYF

V gene: TRBV7-2
J gene: TRBJ1-2
CDR3 protein: CASSLSEGRGGYGYTF

V gene: TRBV20-1
J gene: TRBJ2-7
CDR3 protein: CSARDSGGRGNEQYF

V gene: TRBV25-1
J gene: TRBJ1-2
CDR3 protein: CASSAPGTGRGYTF

V gene: TRBV15
J gene: TRBJ2-7
CDR3 protein: CATCRGDWPYEQYF

V gene: TRBV7-9
J gene: TRBJ2-1
CDR3 protein: CASSPSGGLAGNNEQFF

V gene: TRBV3-1
J gene: TRBJ2-1
CDR3 protein: CASSRGQGKNNEQFF

V gene: TRBV3-1
J gene: TRBJ1-2
CDR3 protein: CASSQQIYGYTF